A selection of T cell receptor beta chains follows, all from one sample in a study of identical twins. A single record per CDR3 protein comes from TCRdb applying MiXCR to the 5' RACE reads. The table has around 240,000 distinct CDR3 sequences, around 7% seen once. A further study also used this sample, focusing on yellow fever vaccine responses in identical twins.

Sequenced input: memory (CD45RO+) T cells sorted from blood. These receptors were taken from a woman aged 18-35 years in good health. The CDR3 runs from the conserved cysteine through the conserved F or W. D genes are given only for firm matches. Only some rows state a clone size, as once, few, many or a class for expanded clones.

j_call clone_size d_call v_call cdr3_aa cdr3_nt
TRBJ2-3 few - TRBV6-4 CASSDPGTSTDTQYF TGTGCCAGCAGTGACCCGGGGACTAGCACAGATACGCAGTATTTT
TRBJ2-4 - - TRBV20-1 CSAKIYLEYF TGCAGTGCTAAGATCTATTTGGAGTACTTC
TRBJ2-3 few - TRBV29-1 CSVASRDSDTQYF TGCAGCGTCGCGTCCAGGGACTCAGATACGCAGTATTTT
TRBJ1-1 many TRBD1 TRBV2 CASSDRDLEAFF TGTGCCAGCAGCGACAGGGACCTTGAAGCTTTCTTT
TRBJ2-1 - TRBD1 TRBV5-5 CASSLAGTGVYNEQFF TGTGCCAGCAGCTTGGCGGGGACAGGGGTGTACAATGAGCAGTTCTTC
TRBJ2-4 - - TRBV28 CASSSPGLLAKNIQYF TGTGCCAGCAGTTCCCCGGGGCTACTAGCCAAAAACATTCAGTACTTC
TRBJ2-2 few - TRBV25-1 CASSESGNPGELFF TGTGCCAGCAGTGAATCCGGGAACCCCGGGGAGCTGTTTTTT
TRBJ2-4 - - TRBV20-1 CSALEGGQGVAKNIQYF TGCAGTGCTCTCGAAGGGGGGCAGGGGGTAGCCAAAAACATTCAGTACTTC
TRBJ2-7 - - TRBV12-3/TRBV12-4 CASSLASRTYEQYF TGTGCCAGCAGTTTAGCTAGCAGGACTTACGAGCAGTACTTC
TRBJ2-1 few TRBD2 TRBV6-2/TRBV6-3 CASSYVAGGSYNEQFF TGTGCCAGCAGTTACGTAGCGGGGGGCTCCTACAATGAGCAGTTCTTC
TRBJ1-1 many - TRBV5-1 CASSPTEMNTEAFF TGCGCCAGCAGCCCGACAGAGATGAACACTGAAGCTTTCTTT
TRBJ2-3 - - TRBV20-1 CSAQVGDTQYF TGCAGTGCTCAGGTCGGAGATACGCAGTATTTT